The entry that follows covers one T cell receptor beta chain sequence. The sample is drawn from a study of blood T cell repertoires in COVID-19. Participant ages covered about 18 to 90 years across some 25 US areas. As originally analysed: For nucleated cells, counts were estimated from reference gene primer amplification. Data came from immunoSEQ multiplex PCR; TCRdb stores just in-frame clones and leaves some out. For V, J and clone size, that table is used; D and trimming come from the DNA. The data show fewer than 300,000 clones, 80% to 90% seen once. The sample was PBMCs or T cells enriched from blood (not recorded which). The TCR sequence derives from a woman aged 30 to 39 who had recovered from COVID-19.

In DNA form, the CDR3 reads TGCAGCGTTGAAGTGCGGACAGGGCCTTATGGCTACACCTTC. Protein: CSVEVRTGPYGYTF. The chain combines TRBV29-1 with TRBJ1-2; 8 bases fit TRBD1. The germline gives CDR1 SQVTM, CDR2 ANQGSEA. The CDR3 contains 14 residues. J lost 5 bases, V lost 1 base, and 6 bases had no gene match.